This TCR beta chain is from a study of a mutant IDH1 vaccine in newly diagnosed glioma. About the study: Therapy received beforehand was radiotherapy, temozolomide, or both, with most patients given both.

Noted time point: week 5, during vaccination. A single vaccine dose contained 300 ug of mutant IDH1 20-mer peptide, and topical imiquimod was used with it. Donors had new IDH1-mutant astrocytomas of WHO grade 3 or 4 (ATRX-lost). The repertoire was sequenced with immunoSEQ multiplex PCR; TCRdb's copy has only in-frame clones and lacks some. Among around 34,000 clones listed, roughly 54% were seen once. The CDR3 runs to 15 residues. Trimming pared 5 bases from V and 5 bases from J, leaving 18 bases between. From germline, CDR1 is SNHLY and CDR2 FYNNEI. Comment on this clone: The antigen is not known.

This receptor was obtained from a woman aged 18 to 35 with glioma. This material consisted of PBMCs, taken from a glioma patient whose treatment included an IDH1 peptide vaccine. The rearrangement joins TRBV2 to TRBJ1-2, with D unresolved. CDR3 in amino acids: CASSTPRGISYGYTF. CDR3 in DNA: TGTGCCAGCAGTACGCCTCGCGGGATATCTTATGGCTACACCTTC.